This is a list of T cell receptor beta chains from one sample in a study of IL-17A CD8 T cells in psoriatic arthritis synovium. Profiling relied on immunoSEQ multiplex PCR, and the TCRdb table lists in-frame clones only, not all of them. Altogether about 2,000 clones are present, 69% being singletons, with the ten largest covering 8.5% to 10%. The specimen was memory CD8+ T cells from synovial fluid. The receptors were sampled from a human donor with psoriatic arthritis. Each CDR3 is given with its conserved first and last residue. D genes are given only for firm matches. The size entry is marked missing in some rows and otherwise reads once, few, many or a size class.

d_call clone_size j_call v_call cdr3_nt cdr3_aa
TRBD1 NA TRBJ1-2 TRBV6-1 TGTGCCAGCAGGGCTGGACAGGGGGGTGGCTATGGCTACACCTTC CASRAGQGGGYGYTF
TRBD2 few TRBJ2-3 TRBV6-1 TGTGCCAGCAGTGAATTAGCGGGAGGGCTGGGGAGCACAGATACGCAGTATTTT CASSELAGGLGSTDTQYF
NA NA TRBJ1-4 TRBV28 TGTGCCACTAGGGGTTTTGGTTCCTCTAATGAAAAACTGTTTTTT CATRGFGSSNEKLFF
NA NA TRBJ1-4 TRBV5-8 TGTGCCAGCAGCGGGTCTAGCCCCGATGAAAAACTGTTTTTT CASSGSSPDEKLFF
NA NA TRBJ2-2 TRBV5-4 TGTGCCAGCAGCTGGGATGCCGGGGAGCTGTTTTTT CASSWDAGELFF
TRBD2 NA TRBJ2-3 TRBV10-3 TGTGCCATCAGTACTAGCGGGAGGGCAACGGATACGCAGTATTTT CAISTSGRATDTQYF
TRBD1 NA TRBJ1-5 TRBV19 TGTGCCAGTAGTACGGGACAGGGGTCCCATCAGCCCCAGCATTTT CASSTGQGSHQPQHF
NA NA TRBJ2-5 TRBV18 TGTGCCAGCTCACCACCGTCAGGGGCCCAAGAGACCCAGTACTTC CASSPPSGAQETQYF
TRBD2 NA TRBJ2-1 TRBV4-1 TGCGCCAGCAGCCAAGATAGGACTAGCTTTCTGGTTGAGCAGTTCTTC CASSQDRTSFLVEQFF
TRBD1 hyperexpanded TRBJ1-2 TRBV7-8 TGTGCCAGCAGCTTAGGCGGGACAGGGAATCGTGGCTACACCTTC CASSLGGTGNRGYTF
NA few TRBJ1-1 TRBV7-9 TGTGCCAGCGGTCCGGCGTTGGACACTGAAGCTTTCTTT CASGPALDTEAFF
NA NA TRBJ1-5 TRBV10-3 TGTGCCATCAGTGAGTCGGGTACAGGCCGCAATCAGCCCCAGCATTTT CAISESGTGRNQPQHF
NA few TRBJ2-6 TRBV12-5 TGTGCTAGTGGTAAAGGTACTGCAGGACAAAGTCGGGCCAACGTCCTGACTTTC CASGKGTAGQSRANVLTF
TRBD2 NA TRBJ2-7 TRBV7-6 TGTGCCAGCAGCTTAGAAGGTGGGAGGGCCTACGAGCAGTACTTC CASSLEGGRAYEQYF
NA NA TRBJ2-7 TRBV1 TGCACCAGCAGCCACCCAATTAGTCGGGACTTTAACGAGCAGTACTTC CTSSHPISRDFNEQYF
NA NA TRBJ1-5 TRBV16 TGTGCCAGCAGCCAATATAGGGGAGGCAATCAGCCCCAGCATTTT CASSQYRGGNQPQHF
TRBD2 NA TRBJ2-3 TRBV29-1 TGCAGCGTGGCTAGCGGGGGGGCGTCAAATACGCAGTATTTT CSVASGGASNTQYF
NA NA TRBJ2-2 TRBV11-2 TGTGCCAGCAGCTTTTTCAGCACCGGGGAGCTGTTTTTT CASSFFSTGELFF
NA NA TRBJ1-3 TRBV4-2 TGTGCCAGCAGCCAGCTGGTAGCTACTTCTGGAAACACCATATATTTT CASSQLVATSGNTIYF
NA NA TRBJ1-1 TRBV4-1 TGCGCCAGCAGCCAAGATGGTAGTAGACTCAACTTT CASSQDGSRLNF
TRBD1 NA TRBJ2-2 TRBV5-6 TGTGCCAGCAGCTTGGCAGGGGGCGCAGGGAGGAACACCGGGGAGCTGTTTTTT CASSLAGGAGRNTGELFF
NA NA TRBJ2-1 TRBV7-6 TGTGCCAGCAGCCCACCTCTAGGGCCGTACAATGAGCAGTTCTTC CASSPPLGPYNEQFF
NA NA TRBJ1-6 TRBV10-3 TGTGCCATCAGTGAAAATCAGGAGAATTCACCCCTCCACTTT CAISENQENSPLHF
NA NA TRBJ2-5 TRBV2 TGTGCCAGCGCCGGGGCAGGCAAAGAGACCCAGTACTTC CASAGAGKETQYF
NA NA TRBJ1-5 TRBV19 TGTGCCAGTAGTACATACCGGGACAATCAGCCCCAGCATTTT CASSTYRDNQPQHF
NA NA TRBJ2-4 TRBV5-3 TGTGCCAGAAGCTTCCCAGCGATGCAAGCCAAAAACATTCAGTACTTC CARSFPAMQAKNIQYF
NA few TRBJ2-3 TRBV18 TGTGCCAGCTCACCAGATCGGCAGGCCACAGATACGCAGTATTTT CASSPDRQATDTQYF
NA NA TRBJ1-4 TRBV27 TGTGCCAGCAGCCTGCACGCAGGCAGTGCAACTAATGAAAAACTGTTTTTT CASSLHAGSATNEKLFF
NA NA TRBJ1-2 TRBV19 TGTGCCAGTAGTTCCGGGACATCCCGCTCCCATCTCTTC CASSSGTSRSHLF
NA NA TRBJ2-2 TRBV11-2 TGTGCCAGCAGCTTCGCCGGGACTTTAGGGAGCGGGGAGCTGTTTTTT CASSFAGTLGSGELFF
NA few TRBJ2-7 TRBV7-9 TGTGCCAGCAGCTCCCCCCTCCACGAGCAGTACTTC CASSSPLHEQYF